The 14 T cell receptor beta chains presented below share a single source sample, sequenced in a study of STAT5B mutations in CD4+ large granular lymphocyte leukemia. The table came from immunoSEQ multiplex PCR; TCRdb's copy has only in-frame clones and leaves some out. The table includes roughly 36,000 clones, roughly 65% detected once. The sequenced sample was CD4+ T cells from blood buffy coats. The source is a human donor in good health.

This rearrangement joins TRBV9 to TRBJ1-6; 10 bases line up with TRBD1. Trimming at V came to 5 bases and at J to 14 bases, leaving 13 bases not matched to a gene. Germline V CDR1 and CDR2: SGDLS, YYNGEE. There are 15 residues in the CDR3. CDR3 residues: CASSGPGQGSSSLHF. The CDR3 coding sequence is TGTGCCAGCAGTGGACCGGGACAGGGGTCTTCGTCCCTCCACTTT.

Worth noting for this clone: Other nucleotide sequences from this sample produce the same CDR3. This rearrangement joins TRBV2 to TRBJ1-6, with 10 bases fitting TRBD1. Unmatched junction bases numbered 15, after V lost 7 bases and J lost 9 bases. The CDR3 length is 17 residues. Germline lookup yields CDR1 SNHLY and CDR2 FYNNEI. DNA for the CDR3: TGTGCCAGCACAAACAGGGACAGGGGTTGGGAGAGTTCACCCCTCCACTTT. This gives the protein CASTNRDRGWESSPLHF. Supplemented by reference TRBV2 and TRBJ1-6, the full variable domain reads EPEVTQTPSHQVTQMGQEVILRCVPISNHLYFYWYRQILGQKVEFLVSFYNNEISEKSEIFDDQFSVERPDGSNFTLKIRSTKLEDSAMYFCASTNRDRGWESSPLHFGNGTRLTVT.

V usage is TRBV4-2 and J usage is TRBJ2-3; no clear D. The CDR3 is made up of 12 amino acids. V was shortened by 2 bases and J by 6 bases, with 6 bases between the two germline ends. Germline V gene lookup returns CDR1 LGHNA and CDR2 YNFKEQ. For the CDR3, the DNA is TGTGCCAGCAGCCAACTTCGGGATACGCAGTATTTT. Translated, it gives CASSQLRDTQYF.

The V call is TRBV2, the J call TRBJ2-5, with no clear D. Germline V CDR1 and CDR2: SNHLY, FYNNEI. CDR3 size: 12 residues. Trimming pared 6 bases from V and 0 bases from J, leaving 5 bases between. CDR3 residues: CASRAYQETQYF. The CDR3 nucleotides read TGTGCCAGCAGAGCGTACCAAGAGACCCAGTACTTC.

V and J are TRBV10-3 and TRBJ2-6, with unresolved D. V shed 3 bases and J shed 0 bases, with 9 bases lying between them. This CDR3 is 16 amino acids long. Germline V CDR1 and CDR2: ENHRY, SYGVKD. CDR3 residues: CAISESSGSGANVLTF. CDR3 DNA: TGTGCCATCAGTGAATCTTCCGGCTCTGGGGCCAACGTCCTGACTTTC.

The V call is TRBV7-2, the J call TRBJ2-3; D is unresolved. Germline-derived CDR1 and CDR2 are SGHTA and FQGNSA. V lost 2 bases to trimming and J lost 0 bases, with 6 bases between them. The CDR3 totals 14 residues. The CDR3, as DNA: TGTGCCAGCAGCTTATGGGGTAGCACAGATACGCAGTATTTT. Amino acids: CASSLWGSTDTQYF.

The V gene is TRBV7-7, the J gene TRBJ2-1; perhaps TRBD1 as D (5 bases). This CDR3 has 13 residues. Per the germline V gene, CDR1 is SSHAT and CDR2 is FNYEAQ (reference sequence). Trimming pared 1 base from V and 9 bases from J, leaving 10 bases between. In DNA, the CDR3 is TGTGCCAGCAGCTTAGGGCAGGGCGGTGAGCAGTTCTTC. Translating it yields CASSLGQGGEQFF. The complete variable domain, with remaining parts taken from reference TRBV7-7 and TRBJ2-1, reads GAGVSQSPRYKVTKRGQDVTLRCDPISSHATLYWYQQALGQGPEFLTYFNYEAQPDKSGLPSDRFSAERPEGSISTLTIQRTEQRDSAMYRCASSLGQGGEQFFGPGTRLTVL.

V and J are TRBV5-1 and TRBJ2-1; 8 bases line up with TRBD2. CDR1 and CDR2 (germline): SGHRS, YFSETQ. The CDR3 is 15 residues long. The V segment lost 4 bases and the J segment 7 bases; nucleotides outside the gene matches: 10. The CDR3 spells CASSQDGGGLNEQFF. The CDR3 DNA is TGCGCCAGCAGCCAGGACGGGGGGGGCCTGAATGAGCAGTTCTTC.

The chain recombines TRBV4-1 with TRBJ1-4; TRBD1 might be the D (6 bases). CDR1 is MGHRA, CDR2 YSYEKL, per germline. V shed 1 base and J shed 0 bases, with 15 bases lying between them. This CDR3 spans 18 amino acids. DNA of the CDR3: TGCGCCAGCAGCCAAGTTTCTAGGGGGGAGGCAACTAATGAAAAACTGTTTTTT. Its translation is CASSQVSRGEATNEKLFF.

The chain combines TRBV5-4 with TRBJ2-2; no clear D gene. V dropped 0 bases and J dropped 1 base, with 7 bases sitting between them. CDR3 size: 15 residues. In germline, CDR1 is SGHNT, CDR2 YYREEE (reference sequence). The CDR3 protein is CASSLDQLNTGELFF. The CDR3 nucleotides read TGTGCCAGCAGCTTGGATCAGCTGAACACCGGGGAGCTGTTTTTT. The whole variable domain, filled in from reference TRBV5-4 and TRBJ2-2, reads ETGVTQSPTHLIKTRGQQVTLRCSSQSGHNTVSWYQQALGQGPQFIFQYYREEENGRGNFPPRFSGLQFPNYSSELNVNALELDDSALYLCASSLDQLNTGELFFGEGSRLTVL.

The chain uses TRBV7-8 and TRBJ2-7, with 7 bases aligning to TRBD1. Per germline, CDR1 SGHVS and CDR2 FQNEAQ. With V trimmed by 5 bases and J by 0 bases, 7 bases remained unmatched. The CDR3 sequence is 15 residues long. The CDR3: CASSGRWDSSYEQYF. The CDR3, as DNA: TGTGCCAGCAGCGGTCGATGGGACAGCTCCTACGAGCAGTACTTC.

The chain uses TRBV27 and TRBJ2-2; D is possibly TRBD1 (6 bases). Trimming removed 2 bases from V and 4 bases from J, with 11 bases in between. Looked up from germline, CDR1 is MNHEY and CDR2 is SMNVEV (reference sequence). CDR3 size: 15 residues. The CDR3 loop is CASSLTGKVTGELFF. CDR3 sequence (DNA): TGTGCCAGCAGTTTAACAGGGAAGGTCACCGGGGAGCTGTTTTTT.

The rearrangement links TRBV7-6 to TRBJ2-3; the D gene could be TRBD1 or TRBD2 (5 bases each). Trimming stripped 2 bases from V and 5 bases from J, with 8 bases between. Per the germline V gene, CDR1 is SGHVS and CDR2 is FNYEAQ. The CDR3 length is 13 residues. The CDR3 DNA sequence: TGTGCCAGCAGCTTACGGGGCATAGATACGCAGTATTTT. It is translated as CASSLRGIDTQYF.

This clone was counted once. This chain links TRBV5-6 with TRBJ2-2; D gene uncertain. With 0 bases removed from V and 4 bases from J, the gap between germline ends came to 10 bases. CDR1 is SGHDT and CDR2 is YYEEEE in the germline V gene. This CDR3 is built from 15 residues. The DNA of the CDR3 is TGTGCCAGCAGCTTGGGGATCCGTATCACCGGGGAGCTGTTTTTT. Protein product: CASSLGIRITGELFF.